These T cell receptor beta chains were read from a single sample in a study of blood T cell repertoires in COVID-19. The assay was immunoSEQ multiplex PCR, and TCRdb's table has in-frame clones only and misses some. The table has a few hundred thousand clones, around four fifths seen once. The sample was peripheral blood. These receptors all come from a man between 60 and 75 years old who had recovered from COVID-19. The CDR3 runs from the conserved cysteine through the conserved F or W. A D gene is named only where the DNA matches it firmly.

J: TRBJ1-5
length: 14
D: TRBD1
V: TRBV30
DNA: TGTGCCTGGAGGGGTCAGGGGGAGGTTCAGCCCCAGCATTTT
CDR3: CAWRGQGEVQPQHF

J: TRBJ2-7
length: 15
D: TRBD2
V: TRBV15
DNA: TGTGCCACCAGCATCCCAGCGGGGATTTTCCACGAGCAGTACTTC
CDR3: CATSIPAGIFHEQYF

J: TRBJ2-2
length: 15
D: TRBD2
V: TRBV2
DNA: TGTGCCAGCAGTTTAGCGGGAGGGAGGACCGGGGAGCTGTTTTTT
CDR3: CASSLAGGRTGELFF

J: TRBJ2-1
length: 15
D: TRBD2
V: TRBV7-6
DNA: TGTGCCAGCATCCTAGGGACTAGCGGGAGAGATGAGCAGTTCTTC
CDR3: CASILGTSGRDEQFF

J: TRBJ2-5
length: 12
D: -
V: TRBV3-1/TRBV3-2
DNA: TGTGCCAGCAGCACCCTGCGGGAGACCCAGTACTTC
CDR3: CASSTLRETQYF

J: TRBJ2-1
length: 14
D: -
V: TRBV9
DNA: TGTGCCAGCAGCGTAGGCCAGGGAATGCATGAGCAGTTCTTC
CDR3: CASSVGQGMHEQFF

J: TRBJ2-3
length: 14
D: -
V: TRBV15
DNA: TGTGCCACCAGCAGACCGGCGGGCACAGATACGCAGTATTTT
CDR3: CATSRPAGTDTQYF

J: TRBJ2-2
length: 14
D: -
V: TRBV7-3
DNA: TGTGCCAGCAGCTTAACTAGCGGCACCGGGGAGCTGTTTTTT
CDR3: CASSLTSGTGELFF

J: TRBJ2-2
length: 15
D: -
V: TRBV5-6
DNA: TGTGCCAGCAGCTTGGTCGGGGGAAACACCGGGGAGCTGTTTTTT
CDR3: CASSLVGGNTGELFF

J: TRBJ2-2
length: 23
D: -
V: TRBV5-1
DNA: TGCGCCAGCAGCCAAGACCCGCCCCGGACAGGCCTACTAGCGGCCACGAACACCGGGGAGCTGTTTTTT
CDR3: CASSQDPPRTGLLAATNTGELFF